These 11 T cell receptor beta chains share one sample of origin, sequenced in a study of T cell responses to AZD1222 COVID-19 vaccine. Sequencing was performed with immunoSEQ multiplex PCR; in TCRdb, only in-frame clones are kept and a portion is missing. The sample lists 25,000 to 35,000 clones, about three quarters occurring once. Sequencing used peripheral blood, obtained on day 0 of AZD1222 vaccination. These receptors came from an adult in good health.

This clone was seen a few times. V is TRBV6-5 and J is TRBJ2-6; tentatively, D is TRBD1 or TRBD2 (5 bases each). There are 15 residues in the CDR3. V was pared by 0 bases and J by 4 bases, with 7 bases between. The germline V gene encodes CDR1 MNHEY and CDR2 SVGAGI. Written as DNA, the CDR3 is TGTGCCAGCAGTTACTCGGGGGACGGGGCCAACGTCCTGACTTTC. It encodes CASSYSGDGANVLTF.

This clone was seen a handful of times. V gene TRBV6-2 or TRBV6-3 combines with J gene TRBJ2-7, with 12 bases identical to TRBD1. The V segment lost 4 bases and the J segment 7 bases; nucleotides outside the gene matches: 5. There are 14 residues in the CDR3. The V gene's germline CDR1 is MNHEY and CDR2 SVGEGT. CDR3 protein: CASSLGQGAGEQYV. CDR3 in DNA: TGTGCCAGCAGTTTGGGACAGGGGGCAGGTGAGCAGTACGTC.

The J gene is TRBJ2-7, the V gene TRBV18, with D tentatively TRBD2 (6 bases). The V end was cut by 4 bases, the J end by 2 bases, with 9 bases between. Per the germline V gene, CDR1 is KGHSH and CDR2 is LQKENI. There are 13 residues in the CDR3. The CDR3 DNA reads TGTGCCAGCTCACGGGACTCCACCTACGAGCAGTACGTC. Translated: CASSRDSTYEQYV.

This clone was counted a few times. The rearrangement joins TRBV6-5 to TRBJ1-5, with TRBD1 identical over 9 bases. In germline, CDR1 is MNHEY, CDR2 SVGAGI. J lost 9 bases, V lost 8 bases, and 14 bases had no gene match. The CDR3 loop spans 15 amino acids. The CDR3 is CASRLAGQGLGPQHF. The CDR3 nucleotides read TGTGCCAGCCGCCTGGCGGGACAGGGTTTAGGGCCCCAGCATTTT.

The DNA of the CDR3 is TGTGCCAGCAGCTCGAGAGCCCGGGACTGGAAACCAGATACGCAGTATTTT. Amino acid sequence: CASSSRARDWKPDTQYF. V is TRBV7-2 and J is TRBJ2-3; weak D call: TRBD2 (6 bases). Germline loops: CDR1 SGHTA, CDR2 FQGNSA. Trimming cost V 4 bases and J 4 bases, with 21 bases left between them. The CDR3 is made up of 17 amino acids. The entire variable domain, with the rest obtained from reference TRBV7-2 and TRBJ2-3, is as follows: GAGVSQSPSNKVTEKGKDVELRCDPISGHTALYWYRQSLGQGLEFLIYFQGNSAPDKSGLPSDRFSAERTGGSVSTLTIQRTQQEDSAVYLCASSSRARDWKPDTQYFGPGTRLTVL.

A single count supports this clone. The CDR3 reads CASRKGFGQPQHF. CDR3 nucleotides: TGTGCCAGTCGGAAGGGATTCGGTCAGCCCCAGCATTTT. J is TRBJ1-5 and V is TRBV7-9; the D is unclear. Trimming removed 9 bases from V and 6 bases from J, with 15 bases in between. CDR1 is SEHNR and CDR2 is FQNEAQ in the germline V gene (reference sequence). The CDR3 loop spans 13 amino acids.

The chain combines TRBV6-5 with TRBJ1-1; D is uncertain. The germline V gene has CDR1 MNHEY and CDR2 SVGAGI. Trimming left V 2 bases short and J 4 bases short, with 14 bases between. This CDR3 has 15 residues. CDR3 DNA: TGTGCCAGCAGTTACGGGTTGAATGCGGTCACTGAAGCTTTCTTT. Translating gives CASSYGLNAVTEAFF.

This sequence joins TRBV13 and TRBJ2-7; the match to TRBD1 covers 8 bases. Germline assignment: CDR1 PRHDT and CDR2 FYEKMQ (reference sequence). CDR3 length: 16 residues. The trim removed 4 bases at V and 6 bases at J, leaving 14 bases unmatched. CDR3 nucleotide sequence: TGTGCCAGCAGCTCATTCCCCGGGACAGGCTCTGGCGAGCAGTACTTC. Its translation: CASSSFPGTGSGEQYF.

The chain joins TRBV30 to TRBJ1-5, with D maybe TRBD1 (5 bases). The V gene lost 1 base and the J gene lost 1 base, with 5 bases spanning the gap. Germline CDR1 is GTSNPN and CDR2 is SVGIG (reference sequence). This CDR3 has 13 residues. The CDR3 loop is CAWSGTSNQPQHF. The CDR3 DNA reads TGTGCCTGGAGTGGGACAAGCAATCAGCCCCAGCATTTT.

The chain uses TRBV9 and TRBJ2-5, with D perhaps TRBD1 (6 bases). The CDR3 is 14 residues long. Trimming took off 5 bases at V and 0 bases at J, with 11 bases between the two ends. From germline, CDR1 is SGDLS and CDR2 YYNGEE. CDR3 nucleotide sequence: TGTGCCAGCAGTCGACAGGTTAACCAAGAGACCCAGTACTTC. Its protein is CASSRQVNQETQYF.

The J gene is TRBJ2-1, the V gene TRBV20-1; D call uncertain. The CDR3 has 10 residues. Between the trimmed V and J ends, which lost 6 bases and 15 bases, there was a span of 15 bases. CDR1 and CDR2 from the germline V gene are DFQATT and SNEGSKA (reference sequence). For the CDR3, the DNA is TGCAGTGCCTTGGGCCCGTATCGGTTCTTC. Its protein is CSALGPYRFF.